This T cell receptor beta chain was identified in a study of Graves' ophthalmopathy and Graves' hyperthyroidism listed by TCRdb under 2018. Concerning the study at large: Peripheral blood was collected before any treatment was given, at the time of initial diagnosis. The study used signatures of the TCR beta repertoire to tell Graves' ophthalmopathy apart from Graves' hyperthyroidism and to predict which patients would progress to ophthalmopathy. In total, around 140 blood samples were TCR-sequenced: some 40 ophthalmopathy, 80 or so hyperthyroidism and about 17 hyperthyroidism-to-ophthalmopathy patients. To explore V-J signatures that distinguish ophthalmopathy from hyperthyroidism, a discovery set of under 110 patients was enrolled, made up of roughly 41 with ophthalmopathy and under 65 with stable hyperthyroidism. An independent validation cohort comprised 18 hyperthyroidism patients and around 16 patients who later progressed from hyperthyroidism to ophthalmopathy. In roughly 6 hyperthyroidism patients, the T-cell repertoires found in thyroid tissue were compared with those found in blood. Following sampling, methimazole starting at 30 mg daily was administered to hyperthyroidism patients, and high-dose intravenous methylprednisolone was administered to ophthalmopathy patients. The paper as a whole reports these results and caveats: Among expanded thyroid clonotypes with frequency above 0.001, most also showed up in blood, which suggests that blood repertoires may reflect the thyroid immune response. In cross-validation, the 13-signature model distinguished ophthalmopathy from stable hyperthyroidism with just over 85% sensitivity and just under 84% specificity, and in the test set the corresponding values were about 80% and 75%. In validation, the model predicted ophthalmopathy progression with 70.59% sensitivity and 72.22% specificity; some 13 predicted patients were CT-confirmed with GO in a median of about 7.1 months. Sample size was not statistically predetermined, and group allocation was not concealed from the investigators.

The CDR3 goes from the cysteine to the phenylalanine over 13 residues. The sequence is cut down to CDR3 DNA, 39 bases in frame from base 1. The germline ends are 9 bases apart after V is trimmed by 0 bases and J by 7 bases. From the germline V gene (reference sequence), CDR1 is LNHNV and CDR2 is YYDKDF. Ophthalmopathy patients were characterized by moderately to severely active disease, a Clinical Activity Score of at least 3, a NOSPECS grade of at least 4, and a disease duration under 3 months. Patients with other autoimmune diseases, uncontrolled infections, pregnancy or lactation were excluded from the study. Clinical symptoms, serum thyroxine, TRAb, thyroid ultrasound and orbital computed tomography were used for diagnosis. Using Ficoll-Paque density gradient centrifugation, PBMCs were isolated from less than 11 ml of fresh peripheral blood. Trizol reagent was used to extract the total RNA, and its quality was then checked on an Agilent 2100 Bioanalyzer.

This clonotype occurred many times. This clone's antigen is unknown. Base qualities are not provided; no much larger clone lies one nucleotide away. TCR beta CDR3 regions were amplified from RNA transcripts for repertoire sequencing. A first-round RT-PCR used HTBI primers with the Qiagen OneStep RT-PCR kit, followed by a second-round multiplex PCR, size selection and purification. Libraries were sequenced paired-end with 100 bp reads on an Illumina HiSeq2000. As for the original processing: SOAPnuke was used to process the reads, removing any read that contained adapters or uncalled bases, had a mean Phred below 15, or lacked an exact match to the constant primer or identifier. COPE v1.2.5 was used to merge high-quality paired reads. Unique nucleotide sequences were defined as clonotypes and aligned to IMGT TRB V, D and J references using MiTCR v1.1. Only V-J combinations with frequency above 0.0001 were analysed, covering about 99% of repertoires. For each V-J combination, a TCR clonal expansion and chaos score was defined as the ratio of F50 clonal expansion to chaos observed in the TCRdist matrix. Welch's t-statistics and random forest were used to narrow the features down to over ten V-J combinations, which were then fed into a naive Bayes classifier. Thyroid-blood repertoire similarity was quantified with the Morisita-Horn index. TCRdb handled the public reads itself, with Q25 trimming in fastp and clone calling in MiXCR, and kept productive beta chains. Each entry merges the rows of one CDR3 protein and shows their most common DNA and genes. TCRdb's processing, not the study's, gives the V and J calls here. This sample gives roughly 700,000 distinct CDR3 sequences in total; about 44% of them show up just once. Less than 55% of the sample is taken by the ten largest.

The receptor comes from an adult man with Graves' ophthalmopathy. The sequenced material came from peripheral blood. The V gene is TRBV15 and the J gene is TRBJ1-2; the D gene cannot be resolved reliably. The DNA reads TGTGCCACCAGCAGAGATAAGGTTACTGGCTACACCTTC. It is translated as CATSRDKVTGYTF. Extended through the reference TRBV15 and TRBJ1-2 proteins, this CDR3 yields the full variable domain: DAMVIQNPRYQVTQFGKPVTLSCSQTLNHNVMYWYQQKSSQAPKLLFHYYDKDFNNEADTPDNFQSRRPNTSFCFLDIRSPGLGDTAMYLCATSRDKVTGYTFGSGTRLTVV.